The rows below give T cell receptor beta chains drawn from one sample of a study of blood T cell repertoires in COVID-19. Measured with immunoSEQ multiplex PCR; TCRdb has only the in-frame clones, and not every one. The profile shows some 140,000 clones, under 85% of them singletons. The sequenced sample was peripheral blood. The receptor source for this set is a man aged 55 to 70 with COVID-19, enrolled during active disease. Both conserved end residues are part of each CDR3.

TRBV6-6	TRBJ1-3	14	CASSYGDSANTIYF
TRBV19	TRBJ1-1	14	CASSGGGGTTEAFF
TRBV2	TRBJ2-2	14	CASRDRGNTGELFF
TRBV6-6	TRBJ2-1	18	CASSPGTSGGGSYNEQFF
TRBV6-2/TRBV6-3	TRBJ1-6	16	CASSLQGADYNSPLHF
TRBV3-1/TRBV3-2	TRBJ1-2	12	CASSQGSGGYTF
TRBV28	TRBJ2-7	11	CASSVGGEQYF
TRBV4-2	TRBJ2-7	15	CASSQIQGLIDEQYF
TRBV18	TRBJ2-2	15	CASSPPFGGTGELFF
TRBV28	TRBJ2-5	15	CASSWGQGAGETQYF
TRBV7-9	TRBJ2-7	14	CASSRAGGPYEQYF
TRBV7-9	TRBJ2-6	15	CASNLITGTGNVLTF
TRBV29-1	TRBJ1-2	13	CSVAGGASYGYTF
TRBV5-1	TRBJ1-6	14	CASSRTGDNSPLHF
TRBV7-9	TRBJ2-3	14	CASSRDRGPDTQYF
TRBV27	TRBJ1-6	15	CASRADSSYNSPLHF
TRBV7-8	TRBJ1-1	14	CASSLVVLNTEAFF
TRBV23-1	TRBJ1-4	21	CASSQYRDRDFKVATNEKLFF
TRBV29-1	TRBJ1-1	13	CSVEQGGNTEAFF
TRBV13	TRBJ2-6	15	CASSGRSSGANVLTF
TRBV11-3	TRBJ2-4	14	CASSLAGEAISQYF
TRBV7-2	TRBJ1-5	14	CASSTPQGNQPQHF
TRBV2	TRBJ2-7	14	CASSVASGTYEQYF
TRBV4-1	TRBJ2-1	17	CASSRDRVTSSYNEQFF
TRBV5-1	TRBJ1-2	14	CASSLRDTDYGYTF
TRBV30	TRBJ1-1	12	CAGGRVNTEAFF
TRBV19	TRBJ1-2	14	CASSPRGGGTGYTF
TRBV11-1	TRBJ2-7	15	CASSGRLAGGNEQYF
TRBV7-3	TRBJ2-1	17	CASSQRTSGISYNEQFF
TRBV20-1	TRBJ2-3	16	CSASGFGLAGTDTQYF
TRBV28	TRBJ1-5	13	CASSLKGVQPQHF
TRBV12-3/TRBV12-4	TRBJ2-1	11	CASRVRNEQFF
TRBV27	TRBJ2-3	17	CASRKIQPGQGTDTQYF
TRBV5-1	TRBJ1-1	13	CASSRDSNTEAFF
TRBV6-1	TRBJ1-6	17	CASREGRLSSYNSPLHF
TRBV7-9	TRBJ1-1	13	CASSLTGQTEAFF
TRBV5-4	TRBJ1-1	16	CASRSRQGGRNTEAFF
TRBV5-1	TRBJ1-1	12	CASSLEGTGKSF
TRBV19	TRBJ2-3	15	CASRGLAGGEDTQYF
TRBV5-1	TRBJ2-2	15	CASSPSTGGVRELFF
TRBV27	TRBJ1-1	16	CASSSGTGGSGTEAFF
TRBV7-2	TRBJ1-6	14	CASAPGTGNSPLHF
TRBV27	TRBJ1-6	14	CASRTAAENSPLHF
TRBV6-5	TRBJ2-2	12	CASSKGFGELFF
TRBV4-2	TRBJ1-2	16	CASSTRRGQRNYGYTF
TRBV3-1/TRBV3-2	TRBJ1-6	13	CARVRDRDSPLHF
TRBV6-5	TRBJ1-2	16	CASSYDFRERHYGYTF
TRBV6-5	TRBJ2-7	14	CASIPLGTRPEQYF
TRBV6-2/TRBV6-3	TRBJ2-5	13	CASSYIQQETQYF
TRBV12-3/TRBV12-4	TRBJ1-1	10	CASTNTEAFF
TRBV6-5	TRBJ2-7	15	CASSPGLAVNYEQYF
TRBV29-1	TRBJ1-2	13	CSVAPGGLYGYTF
TRBV7-2	TRBJ2-7	14	CASSERDRAREQYF